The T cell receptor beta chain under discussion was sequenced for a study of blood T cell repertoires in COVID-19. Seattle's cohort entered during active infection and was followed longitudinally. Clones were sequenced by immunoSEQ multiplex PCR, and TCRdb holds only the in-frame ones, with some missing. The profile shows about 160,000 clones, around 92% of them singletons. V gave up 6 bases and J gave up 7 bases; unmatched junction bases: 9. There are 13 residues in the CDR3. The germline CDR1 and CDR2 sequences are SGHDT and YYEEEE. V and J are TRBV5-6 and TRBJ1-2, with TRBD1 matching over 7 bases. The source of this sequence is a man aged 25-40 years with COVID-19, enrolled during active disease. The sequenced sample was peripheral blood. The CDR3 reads CASNGMNRGGYTF. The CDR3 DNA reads TGTGCCAGCAACGGAATGAACAGGGGTGGCTACACCTTC.